This record concerns one T cell receptor beta chain sequence. Its antigen is unknown. Recipients were bled about 28 days pretransplant and at posttransplant days 30, 100, 180. The data are from a study of T cell clonotyping in hematopoietic cell transplantation. Trimming shortened V by 0 bases and J by 5 bases, and 2 bases separated the two germline ends. This CDR3 contains 11 residues. Germline values: CDR1 SEHNR, CDR2 FQNEAQ (reference sequence). The assay was immunoSEQ multiplex PCR, and TCRdb's table has in-frame clones only and misses some. The sample contains about 14,000 clones, around 98% of which appear only once. Findings of the study overall: Pathologically expanded recipient clonotypes increased progressively from day 30 to day 180 as diversity fell. At the given depth, recipient repertoires were over 95% de novo clonotypes. Graft donor and pretransplant recipient Inverse Simpson Index values predicted broader posttransplant TCR diversity.

This TCR came from a female patient aged 45-65 years who had an allogeneic stem cell transplant from an unrelated donor, so T cells may come from the graft donor. Some clones in this sample may be carry-over from other donors' samples. J is TRBJ2-7 and V is TRBV7-9; D not resolved. This material consisted of peripheral blood mononuclear cells, taken 30 days after allogeneic stem cell transplant. The CDR3 is CASSLAHEQYF. The CDR3 nucleotides read TGTGCCAGCAGCTTAGCACACGAGCAGTACTTC.